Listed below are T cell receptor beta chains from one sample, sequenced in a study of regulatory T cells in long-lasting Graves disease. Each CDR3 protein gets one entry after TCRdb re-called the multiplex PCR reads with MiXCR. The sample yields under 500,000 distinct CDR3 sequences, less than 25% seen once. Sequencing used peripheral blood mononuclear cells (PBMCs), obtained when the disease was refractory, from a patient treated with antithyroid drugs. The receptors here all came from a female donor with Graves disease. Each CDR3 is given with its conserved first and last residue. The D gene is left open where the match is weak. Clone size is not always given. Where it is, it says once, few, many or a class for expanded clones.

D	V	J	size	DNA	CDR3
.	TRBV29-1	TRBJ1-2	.	TGCAGCGTTGAATTACCCCGAGGGGGTATGTATGGCTACACCTTC	CSVELPRGGMYGYTF
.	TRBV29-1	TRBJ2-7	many	TGCAGCGTTGAAGCAGGGAGCTCCTACGAGCAGTACTTC	CSVEAGSSYEQYF
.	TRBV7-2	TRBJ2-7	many	TGTGCCAGCACCCCCGGGTCTAGGCCCTACGAGCAGTACTTC	CASTPGSRPYEQYF
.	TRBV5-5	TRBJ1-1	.	TGTGCCAGCAGCTACGGGACGGGGTCTGAAGCTTTCTTT	CASSYGTGSEAFF
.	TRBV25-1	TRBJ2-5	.	TGTGCCTTCAAGGGCCAAGAGACCCAGTACTTC	CAFKGQETQYF
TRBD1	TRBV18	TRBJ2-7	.	TGTGCCAGCTCACCATCACAGGGGGGCTCCTACGAGCAGTACTTC	CASSPSQGGSYEQYF
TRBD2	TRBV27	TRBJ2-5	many	TGTGCCAGCAGTCCTTCGGGAGGACAAGAGACCCAGTACTTC	CASSPSGGQETQYF
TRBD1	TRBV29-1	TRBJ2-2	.	TGCAGCGCCCGACAGGGGGCGATCGGGGAGCTGTTTTTT	CSARQGAIGELFF
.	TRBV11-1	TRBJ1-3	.	TGTGCCAGCAGCTACGAGGTGACGGCGGGGCCTCTCGGAAACACCATATATTTT	CASSYEVTAGPLGNTIYF
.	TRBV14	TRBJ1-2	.	TGTGCCAGCAGCCAAGGGTGGCAGGGCCATGGCTACACCTTC	CASSQGWQGHGYTF
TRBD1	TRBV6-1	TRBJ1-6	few	TGTGCCAGCAGTCCTGACAGGGGGAAGACTTCACCCCTCCACTTT	CASSPDRGKTSPLHF
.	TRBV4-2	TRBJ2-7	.	TGTGCCAGCAGCCAGCCGGGGGAGGTGTACTACGAGCAGTACTTC	CASSQPGEVYYEQYF
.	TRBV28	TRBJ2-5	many	TGTGCCAGAAGGGGTCTCCAAGAGACCCAGTACTTC	CARRGLQETQYF
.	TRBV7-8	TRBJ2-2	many	TGTGCCAGCAGCTTCGAGGGGCCGAACACCGGGGAGCTGTTTTTT	CASSFEGPNTGELFF
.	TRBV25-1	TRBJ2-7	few	TGTGCCAGCAGTGAGCTAGCAAAGGCAGGATTTTCCTACGAGCAGTACTTC	CASSELAKAGFSYEQYF
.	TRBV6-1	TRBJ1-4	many	TGTGCCAGCACCCGCGGATGGACTAATGAAAAACTGTTTTTT	CASTRGWTNEKLFF